This is a list of T cell receptor beta chains from one sample in a study of control samples from healthy donors and cancer patients. Using immunoSEQ multiplex PCR, the repertoire was profiled, and TCRdb retains in-frame clones only, with some absent. Here the sample spans over 80,000 clones, 91% being singletons. The sequencing sample was made of blood. Source of these receptors: a man between 25 and 39 years old in good health. Both conserved end residues are part of each CDR3. The order of the fields is J gene, V gene, D gene, CDR3 protein. D genes are given only for firm matches.

TRBJ2-2 | TRBV19 | - | CASSIGLGTGELFF
TRBJ2-5 | TRBV4-2 | TRBD2 | CASSQGELAGERETQYF
TRBJ1-2 | TRBV6-5 | - | CASSYGAPGGYTF
TRBJ1-2 | TRBV10-3 | TRBD1 | CAISGHTGDGYTF
TRBJ1-6 | TRBV3-1/TRBV3-2 | TRBD1 | CASSQGVGFRATGFNSPLHF
TRBJ2-7 | TRBV5-4 | - | CASRSWELYEQYF
TRBJ2-1 | TRBV19 | TRBD2 | CASRVSPGLAENEQFF
TRBJ2-3 | TRBV7-8 | TRBD1 | CASSFPPRTGSTDTQYF
TRBJ1-1 | TRBV7-9 | - | CASSLPHSGVTEAFF
TRBJ2-7 | TRBV7-2 | TRBD1 | CASSLDRGSYEQYF
TRBJ2-5 | TRBV28 | - | CASRPETRNSQTQYF
TRBJ2-2 | TRBV11-2 | - | CASSLRYSSRGELFF
TRBJ1-6 | TRBV10-2 | - | CASSESLNSPLHF
TRBJ2-5 | TRBV19 | - | CASSTGSWWETQYF
TRBJ2-7 | TRBV3-1/TRBV3-2 | TRBD1 | CASKERDRSSYEQYF
TRBJ2-5 | TRBV7-9 | - | CASSFPEQETQYF
TRBJ1-5 | TRBV2 | - | CASSAQPFIGSNQPQHF
TRBJ2-5 | TRBV6-5 | TRBD2 | CASSYRAGGLETQYF
TRBJ2-3 | TRBV11-1 | TRBD1 | CASSLDRGRGDTQYF
TRBJ2-5 | TRBV9 | TRBD2 | CASSGAGARETQYF
TRBJ2-7 | TRBV2 | - | CASSYRGFSEQYF
TRBJ1-2 | TRBV6-5 | - | CASSRTGTNVYGYTF
TRBJ1-2 | TRBV6-5 | - | CASRSGISYGYTF
TRBJ2-5 | TRBV5-5 | - | CASSQRLGESGRETQYF
TRBJ1-4 | TRBV3-1/TRBV3-2 | - | CASSQDSGGSLKKLFF
TRBJ2-5 | TRBV15 | TRBD2 | CATSARLAGLETQYF
TRBJ1-1 | TRBV29-1 | - | CSVETEINTEAFF
TRBJ1-4 | TRBV11-1 | - | CASNPRIGEKNEKLFF
TRBJ2-7 | TRBV6-5 | - | CASSFRRGNYEQYF
TRBJ1-5 | TRBV30 | - | CAWEQGNQPQHF
TRBJ2-7 | TRBV2 | TRBD1 | CASSARQGSYEQYF
TRBJ1-2 | TRBV30 | - | CAWSSKGVRGYTF
TRBJ1-1 | TRBV6-5 | - | CASSYPGRQNTEAFF
TRBJ1-6 | TRBV4-1 | - | CASSPLKTANNSPLHF
TRBJ1-5 | TRBV30 | - | CAWSDYRGNQPQHF
TRBJ2-2 | TRBV19 | - | CARGGGRTGELFF
TRBJ1-2 | TRBV6-5 | - | CASSPGQSNGYTF
TRBJ1-6 | TRBV2 | - | CASSESGHSNSPLHF
TRBJ1-2 | TRBV27 | - | CASARDFSRGYTF
TRBJ2-3 | TRBV6-5 | TRBD2 | CASSYARGTSTDTQYF
TRBJ1-2 | TRBV11-2 | - | CASSLVGDLGGYTF